This T cell receptor (beta chain) appears in the sequencing data of a study of blood T cells in healthy people across ages. Then a second PCR, running about 7 to 11 cycles, was carried out with a sample-barcoded 5' primer and a J-beta primer mix. TCRdb re-analysed the 5' RACE reads in MiXCR, keeping a single row per CDR3 protein. This sample has about 1,400,000 distinct CDR3 sequences; roughly 60% occur once, and the top ten carry 6.7%. This CDR3 contains 15 residues. From germline, CDR1 is DFQATT and CDR2 SNEGSKA (reference sequence). Turning to this clonotype: One end of the junction does not line up with germline, which may come from a read error.

The rearrangement uses TRBV20-1 and TRBJ2-2; D is possibly TRBD2 (5 bases). The sequencing input was blood. This sequence was found in a man aged 18 to 30 in good health. CDR3 sequence reads: CSAPLEELGTGEPFF. The DNA of the CDR3 is TGCAGTGCTCCCTTGGAGGAGTTGGGTACCGGGGAGCCGTTTTTT.